A selection of T cell receptor beta chains follows, all from one sample in a study of response to subunit inactivated influenza vaccine. TCRdb re-derived calls from the RT-PCR reads in MiXCR, one entry per CDR3 protein. The sample lists under 950,000 distinct CDR3 sequences, 21% occurring once. Sample: PBMCs from blood, taken around 5 days after vaccination. These TCRs come from a man aged 50-60 years who received an inactivated influenza vaccine. Both conserved end residues are part of each CDR3. Fields, in order: V gene, J gene, D gene, clone size, CDR3 DNA, CDR3 protein. The D gene is left open where the match is weak. Where a row states a size, it is once, few, many or the class of an expanded clone; other rows omit it.

v_call: TRBV10-1; j_call: TRBJ2-3; d_call: TRBD2; clone_size: NA; cdr3_nt: TGCGCCAGCAGTGAGGCTAGCGGGCAGGCGCAGTATTTT; cdr3_aa: CASSEASGQAQYF
v_call: TRBV25-1; j_call: TRBJ2-5; d_call: NA; clone_size: few; cdr3_nt: TGTGCCAGCAGTGAGGGAGCTAAAGAGACCCAGTACTTC; cdr3_aa: CASSEGAKETQYF
v_call: TRBV5-1; j_call: TRBJ2-5; d_call: NA; clone_size: NA; cdr3_nt: TGCGCCAGCCAACAGGGATGGAGAGAGACCCAGTACTTC; cdr3_aa: CASQQGWRETQYF
v_call: TRBV12-3/TRBV12-4; j_call: TRBJ1-1; d_call: TRBD1; clone_size: many; cdr3_nt: TGTGCCAGCGGGCAGGGGGCGGAAGCTTTCTTT; cdr3_aa: CASGQGAEAFF
v_call: TRBV20-1; j_call: TRBJ2-7; d_call: TRBD1; clone_size: NA; cdr3_nt: TGCAGTGCTAGTTCAACAGCTCGGACAGGGGATCACGAGCAGTACTTC; cdr3_aa: CSASSTARTGDHEQYF
v_call: TRBV6-2/TRBV6-3; j_call: TRBJ2-1; d_call: TRBD2; clone_size: few; cdr3_nt: TGTGCCAGCAGCCCTACTAGCGGGAGTACGGGTGAGCAGTTCTTC; cdr3_aa: CASSPTSGSTGEQFF
v_call: TRBV5-1; j_call: TRBJ1-1; d_call: NA; clone_size: few; cdr3_nt: TGCGCCAGCAGCTTGTCTGGGCGGGAGGGCACTGAAGCTTTCTTT; cdr3_aa: CASSLSGREGTEAFF
v_call: TRBV2; j_call: TRBJ2-1; d_call: NA; clone_size: NA; cdr3_nt: TGTGCCAGCAGTGGCACCTTCAATGAGCAGTTCTTC; cdr3_aa: CASSGTFNEQFF
v_call: TRBV4-3; j_call: TRBJ2-5; d_call: TRBD2; clone_size: NA; cdr3_nt: TGCGCCAGCAGCCAAGACATAGCGGGAGACATTAAAGAGACCCAGTACTTC; cdr3_aa: CASSQDIAGDIKETQYF
v_call: TRBV28; j_call: TRBJ2-4; d_call: TRBD1; clone_size: once; cdr3_nt: TGTGCCAGCAGTCCCATAACACAGGGGGCCAAAAACATTCAGTACTTC; cdr3_aa: CASSPITQGAKNIQYF
v_call: TRBV10-3; j_call: TRBJ2-4; d_call: TRBD1; clone_size: few; cdr3_nt: TGTGCCATCAGTGGGGACAGTCAAAACATTCAGTACTTC; cdr3_aa: CAISGDSQNIQYF
v_call: TRBV2; j_call: TRBJ2-1; d_call: TRBD1; clone_size: NA; cdr3_nt: TGTGCCAGCAGGACGGGACAGGGGACCAATGAGCAGTTCTTC; cdr3_aa: CASRTGQGTNEQFF
v_call: TRBV10-3; j_call: TRBJ2-3; d_call: TRBD1; clone_size: few; cdr3_nt: TGTGCCATCAGTGCGGCAGGGGGCCCAGATACGCAGTATTTT; cdr3_aa: CAISAAGGPDTQYF
v_call: TRBV6-6; j_call: TRBJ2-2; d_call: NA; clone_size: NA; cdr3_nt: TGTGCCAGCAGTCCCGTGGTGGAGCTGTTTTTT; cdr3_aa: CASSPVVELFF
v_call: TRBV4-1; j_call: TRBJ2-2; d_call: NA; clone_size: few; cdr3_nt: TGCGCCAGCAGCCTCAGGACCAGCGCGAACACCGGGGAGCTGTTTTTT; cdr3_aa: CASSLRTSANTGELFF
v_call: TRBV11-2; j_call: TRBJ2-3; d_call: NA; clone_size: NA; cdr3_nt: TGTGCCAGCAGCTTATATCAGGCTGCAGATACGCAGTATTTT; cdr3_aa: CASSLYQAADTQYF
v_call: TRBV5-1; j_call: TRBJ2-7; d_call: NA; clone_size: few; cdr3_nt: TGCGCCAGCAGAGGAGTAGCTTCCTACGAGCAGTACTTC; cdr3_aa: CASRGVASYEQYF
v_call: TRBV10-3; j_call: TRBJ2-1; d_call: NA; clone_size: few; cdr3_nt: TGTGCCATCAGACCCAATATACTAGCGGAGGGGGCGAACAATGAGCAGTTCTTC; cdr3_aa: CAIRPNILAEGANNEQFF
v_call: TRBV12-3/TRBV12-4; j_call: TRBJ2-7; d_call: NA; clone_size: NA; cdr3_nt: TGTGCCAGCAGTTCTAGGGGTTTGGGGGCCACATACTTC; cdr3_aa: CASSSRGLGATYF
v_call: TRBV6-2/TRBV6-3; j_call: TRBJ2-5; d_call: NA; clone_size: many; cdr3_nt: TGTGCCAGCAGTTACGAGGACGGCCAAGAGACCCAGTACTTC; cdr3_aa: CASSYEDGQETQYF
v_call: TRBV20-1; j_call: TRBJ2-1; d_call: TRBD1; clone_size: NA; cdr3_nt: TGCAGTGCTGCGTCCGGACAGGGCCCATACAATGAGCAGTTCTTC; cdr3_aa: CSAASGQGPYNEQFF
v_call: TRBV7-2; j_call: TRBJ1-1; d_call: TRBD1; clone_size: few; cdr3_nt: TGTGCCAGCAGCTTAGGGGGAGGGGGCGGCGAAGCTTTCTTT; cdr3_aa: CASSLGGGGGEAFF
v_call: TRBV5-6; j_call: TRBJ2-7; d_call: TRBD1; clone_size: few; cdr3_nt: TGTGCCAGCAGCTTCCTAACAACCCGGGACAGGGCCTACGAGCAGTACTTC; cdr3_aa: CASSFLTTRDRAYEQYF
v_call: TRBV28; j_call: TRBJ2-2; d_call: NA; clone_size: few; cdr3_nt: TGTGCCAGCAGTTTACCACAGTACACCGGGGAGCTGTTTTTT; cdr3_aa: CASSLPQYTGELFF
v_call: TRBV7-2; j_call: TRBJ2-1; d_call: TRBD2; clone_size: NA; cdr3_nt: TGTGCCAGCTGTTCCGCGGGAGGGTACAATGAGCAGTTCTTC; cdr3_aa: CASCSAGGYNEQFF
v_call: TRBV4-2; j_call: TRBJ2-1; d_call: NA; clone_size: few; cdr3_nt: TGTGCCAGCAGCCAAGATGGGGCGCCTGTCTCCTACAATGAGCAGTTCTTC; cdr3_aa: CASSQDGAPVSYNEQFF
v_call: TRBV6-4; j_call: TRBJ2-1; d_call: NA; clone_size: NA; cdr3_nt: TGTGCCAGCAGCAGACAGCCGAGCTCCTACAATGAGCAGTTCTTC; cdr3_aa: CASSRQPSSYNEQFF
v_call: TRBV3-1; j_call: TRBJ1-1; d_call: NA; clone_size: NA; cdr3_nt: TGTGCCAGCAGCCATACAGGGACGAACACTGAAGCTTTCTTT; cdr3_aa: CASSHTGTNTEAFF
v_call: TRBV4-2; j_call: TRBJ1-2; d_call: TRBD1; clone_size: few; cdr3_nt: TGTGCCAGCAGCCAAAACCTCGGGACAGGGGGCATCTATGGCTACACCTTC; cdr3_aa: CASSQNLGTGGIYGYTF
v_call: TRBV20-1; j_call: TRBJ2-3; d_call: NA; clone_size: NA; cdr3_nt: TGCAGTGCTAGGAGTGAGGGGGGTAGCCGCACAGATACGCAGTATTTT; cdr3_aa: CSARSEGGSRTDTQYF
v_call: TRBV29-1; j_call: TRBJ2-1; d_call: NA; clone_size: many; cdr3_nt: TGCAGCGTTGAATCTACAGGGTACAGTGAGCAGTTCTTC; cdr3_aa: CSVESTGYSEQFF
v_call: TRBV25-1; j_call: TRBJ2-2; d_call: NA; clone_size: NA; cdr3_nt: TGTGCCAGCAGTAAAAGGGTCACCGGGGAGCTGTTTTTT; cdr3_aa: CASSKRVTGELFF
v_call: TRBV20-1; j_call: TRBJ2-7; d_call: TRBD1; clone_size: NA; cdr3_nt: TGCAGTGGGACAGGGCCCTACGAGCAGTACTTC; cdr3_aa: CSGTGPYEQYF
v_call: TRBV18; j_call: TRBJ2-5; d_call: NA; clone_size: NA; cdr3_nt: TGTGCCAGCTCACCTCCGAACCGGGGACGGCGCCAAGAGACCCAGTACTTC; cdr3_aa: CASSPPNRGRRQETQYF
v_call: TRBV5-1; j_call: TRBJ2-7; d_call: NA; clone_size: few; cdr3_nt: TGCGCCAGCAGCTTGGTCCAGGGCCCAGGGTACGAGCAGTACTTC; cdr3_aa: CASSLVQGPGYEQYF
v_call: TRBV9; j_call: TRBJ2-3; d_call: TRBD2; clone_size: NA; cdr3_nt: TGTGCCAGCAGCGTAGACATAGCGGGAGGACGAGATACGCAGTATTTT; cdr3_aa: CASSVDIAGGRDTQYF
v_call: TRBV28; j_call: TRBJ2-1; d_call: TRBD2; clone_size: many; cdr3_nt: TGTGCCAGCAGTTTATCGGCTAGCGGGAGGAATGAGCAGTTCTTC; cdr3_aa: CASSLSASGRNEQFF
v_call: TRBV19; j_call: TRBJ1-1; d_call: NA; clone_size: NA; cdr3_nt: TGTGCCAGTGTCCTGGACACTGAAGCTTTCTTT; cdr3_aa: CASVLDTEAFF
v_call: TRBV12-3/TRBV12-4; j_call: TRBJ2-7; d_call: NA; clone_size: NA; cdr3_nt: TGTGCCAGCAGGGAAAGTTCAGGGTTCCCTCGCGAGCAGTACTTC; cdr3_aa: CASRESSGFPREQYF
v_call: TRBV28; j_call: TRBJ2-4; d_call: NA; clone_size: NA; cdr3_nt: TGTGCCAGCAGTTTAAATCCCCGGGGAAACATTCAGTACTTC; cdr3_aa: CASSLNPRGNIQYF
v_call: TRBV10-3; j_call: TRBJ2-7; d_call: TRBD2; clone_size: NA; cdr3_nt: TGTGCCATCAGTGAGCTCCTAGCGGAGGTCTACGAGCAGTACTTC; cdr3_aa: CAISELLAEVYEQYF
v_call: TRBV27; j_call: TRBJ2-1; d_call: TRBD2; clone_size: few; cdr3_nt: TGTGCCAGCACCACCGTCCAGACTAGCGGAGGTGGGGGGGGGCAGTTCTTC; cdr3_aa: CASTTVQTSGGGGGQFF
v_call: TRBV9; j_call: TRBJ2-3; d_call: NA; clone_size: NA; cdr3_nt: TGTGCCAGCAGCCGCAGCGCCAAGGCTAGCACAGATACGCAGTATTTT; cdr3_aa: CASSRSAKASTDTQYF
v_call: TRBV20-1; j_call: TRBJ2-7; d_call: NA; clone_size: few; cdr3_nt: TGCAGTGCTAGACGTACAGGAGAGCAGCAGTACTTC; cdr3_aa: CSARRTGEQQYF
v_call: TRBV5-5; j_call: TRBJ2-7; d_call: NA; clone_size: few; cdr3_nt: TGTGCCAGCAGCTACAGACGGGGCTACTACGAGCAGTACTTC; cdr3_aa: CASSYRRGYYEQYF
v_call: TRBV7-8; j_call: TRBJ1-1; d_call: NA; clone_size: NA; cdr3_nt: TGTGCCAGCAGCTTAGATCTTGTAGCGAGGACTGAAGCTTTCTTT; cdr3_aa: CASSLDLVARTEAFF
v_call: TRBV18; j_call: TRBJ2-4; d_call: NA; clone_size: few; cdr3_nt: TGTGCCAGCTCACGGGCCTTACGGGACAAAAACATTCAGTACTTC; cdr3_aa: CASSRALRDKNIQYF
v_call: TRBV7-9; j_call: TRBJ2-3; d_call: NA; clone_size: few; cdr3_nt: TGTGCCAGCAGCTTAAGCGGGACATCGAACACAGATACGCAGTATTTT; cdr3_aa: CASSLSGTSNTDTQYF
v_call: TRBV7-2; j_call: TRBJ2-5; d_call: NA; clone_size: many; cdr3_nt: TGTGCCAGCAGCATAAATCAGGGGATGGAGACCCAGTACTTC; cdr3_aa: CASSINQGMETQYF
v_call: TRBV7-2; j_call: TRBJ2-3; d_call: NA; clone_size: few; cdr3_nt: TGTGCCAGCAGCTTAGTCCCAGGCACAGATACGCAGTATTTT; cdr3_aa: CASSLVPGTDTQYF
v_call: TRBV12-3/TRBV12-4; j_call: TRBJ2-7; d_call: TRBD1; clone_size: few; cdr3_nt: TGTGCCAGCAGTTTTTCGAGGACAGGGCTGGGTAGGTGGGAGCAGTACTTC; cdr3_aa: CASSFSRTGLGRWEQYF
v_call: TRBV12-3/TRBV12-4; j_call: TRBJ1-1; d_call: TRBD1; clone_size: few; cdr3_nt: TGTGCCAGCAATCGGGACAGGGGGAACACTGAAGCTTTCTTT; cdr3_aa: CASNRDRGNTEAFF
v_call: TRBV6-5; j_call: TRBJ2-1; d_call: TRBD1; clone_size: few; cdr3_nt: TGTGCCAGCAGTAACCCGGGACAGGGACTCAATGAGCAGTTCTTC; cdr3_aa: CASSNPGQGLNEQFF
v_call: TRBV2; j_call: TRBJ1-1; d_call: TRBD1; clone_size: NA; cdr3_nt: TGTGCCAGCATGACAGGGAGGGGGAACACTGAAGCTTTCTTT; cdr3_aa: CASMTGRGNTEAFF
v_call: TRBV11-2; j_call: TRBJ2-5; d_call: NA; clone_size: few; cdr3_nt: TGTGCCAGCAGCTTCCAGGGGTGGGATTTCCAAGAGACCCAGTACTTC; cdr3_aa: CASSFQGWDFQETQYF
v_call: TRBV18; j_call: TRBJ2-1; d_call: TRBD2; clone_size: NA; cdr3_nt: TGTGCCAGCTCACCGCCTAGCGGGAGCTCCCGTAACAATGAGCAGTTCTTC; cdr3_aa: CASSPPSGSSRNNEQFF
v_call: TRBV10-3; j_call: TRBJ2-3; d_call: TRBD1; clone_size: many; cdr3_nt: TGTGCCATCAGTGGTAGGACAGGGAATACAGATACGCAGTATTTT; cdr3_aa: CAISGRTGNTDTQYF
v_call: TRBV4-2; j_call: TRBJ2-1; d_call: TRBD1; clone_size: few; cdr3_nt: TGTGCCAGCAGCCGAGGACAGGGCAATGAGCAGTTCTTC; cdr3_aa: CASSRGQGNEQFF